A single sample is the source of the 26 T cell receptor beta chains below, sequenced in a study of T cell repertoires in cytomegalovirus infection. Which antigens these TCRs recognize remains unknown. Via MiXCR, TCRdb re-called the reads, giving one row per CDR3 protein. The top ten clones hold 10% to 15% of a sample with 750,000 to 900,000 distinct CDR3 sequences, roughly 28% of them seen once. The source material was cultured CD8+ T cells from PBMCs, sampled from culture after CMV antigen stimulation. The receptors originated from a human donor in good health (CMV status not recorded). Some clones in this sample may be carry-over from other donors' samples.

The gene calls are TRBV11-2 and TRBJ2-1; TRBD2 matches at 11 bases. Looked up from germline, CDR1 is SGHAT and CDR2 is FQNNGV. The length of the CDR3 is 17 residues. V lost 3 bases to trimming and J lost 1 base; unmatched junction nucleotides: 5. CDR3 protein: CASSFWTSGFSYNEQFF. DNA for the CDR3: TGTGCCAGCAGCTTTTGGACTAGCGGGTTTTCCTACAATGAGCAGTTCTTC.

This clonotype was seen a few times. The V gene is TRBV7-9, the J gene TRBJ1-2; 9 bases agree with TRBD1. The CDR3 totals 15 residues. From germline, CDR1 is SEHNR and CDR2 FQNEAQ (reference sequence). Germline trimming cut 2 bases from V and 4 bases from J; bases unmatched to any gene: 5. The CDR3 bases are TGTGCCAGCAGCTTACCCCGGGACAGGGTCTATGGCTACACCTTC. Translating it yields CASSLPRDRVYGYTF.

This clonotype occurred once. V gene TRBV25-1 combines with J gene TRBJ2-7; 8 positions match TRBD1. The germline gives CDR1 MGHDK, CDR2 SYGVNS. V trimming: 4 bases; J trimming: 2 bases; junction bases outside the gene matches: 7. This CDR3 is built from 15 residues. DNA for the CDR3: TGTGCCAGCAGTGGGACAGGGCGTAAGGCCTACGAGCAGTACTTC. This codes for CASSGTGRKAYEQYF.

The chain links TRBV7-8 to TRBJ2-1; 10 nucleotides match TRBD2. Germline values: CDR1 SGHVS, CDR2 FQNEAQ. J gave up 6 bases and V 7 bases, and 18 bases lay outside the gene matches. The CDR3 extends over 18 amino acids. CDR3 nucleotides: TGTGCCAGCACCCATTGGGCTAGCGGGGGCCAGCCGTCCAATGAGCAGTTCTTC. It specifies CASTHWASGGQPSNEQFF.

Regarding this clonotype: A junction end diverges from the germline sequence, so it may reflect a read error. The CDR3, as DNA: TGTGCTAGCAGCCCCCAGGGAGCGGGGGGCGGTTACAATGAGCAGTTCTTC. Protein sequence: CASSPQGAGGGYNEQFF. The rearrangement joins TRBV7-6 to TRBJ2-1; TRBD2 matches at 9 bases. CDR3 length: 17 amino acids. CDR1 SGHVS and CDR2 FNYEAQ come from the germline V gene. Full variable domain (rest looked up from reference TRBV7-6 and TRBJ2-1): GAGVSQSPRYKVTKRGQDVALRCDPISGHVSLYWYRQALGQGPEFLTYFNYEAQQDKSGLPNDRFSAERPEGSISTLTIQRTEQRDSAMYRCASSPQGAGGGYNEQFFGPGTRLTVL.

The chain has TRBV12-3 or TRBV12-4 and TRBJ2-5; 8 bases agree with TRBD1. V lost 1 base and J lost 5; bases outside the gene matches: 6. CDR3 size: 15 residues. The CDR3 is CASSLGTGFVETQYF. Written as DNA, the CDR3 is TGTGCCAGCAGTTTAGGGACAGGGTTTGTGGAGACCCAGTACTTC.

V and J are TRBV3-1 and TRBJ1-1, with D possibly matching TRBD1 (5 bases). Germline V lookup: CDR1 LGHDT, CDR2 YNNKEL (reference sequence). CDR3 length: 15 residues. Trimming took 4 bases from V and 5 from J, leaving 17 bases between them. CDR3 DNA sequence: TGTGCCAGCAGCCCACATTTACGAGGGGCTACTGAAGCTTTCTTT. The encoded protein is CASSPHLRGATEAFF.

This clonotype was counted only a few times. This chain uses TRBV12-3 or TRBV12-4 with TRBJ2-1, with 8 bases lining up with TRBD2. J gave up 3 bases and V 10 bases, and 8 bases lay outside the gene matches. The CDR3 totals 14 residues. CDR3 amino acids: CATLAGTFYNEQFF. The DNA of the CDR3 is TGTGCCACCTTAGCGGGGACTTTCTACAATGAGCAGTTCTTC.

The genes are TRBV5-1 and TRBJ2-2; either TRBD1 or TRBD2 may supply D (6 bases each). The CDR3 extends over 17 amino acids. Looked up from germline, CDR1 is SGHRS and CDR2 is YFSETQ. V gave up 0 bases and J gave up 2 bases, with 14 bases separating them. The CDR3 region has the DNA TGCGCCAGCAGCTTGGATCTCCAGGGGACTAACACCGGGGAGCTGTTTTTT. Amino acid sequence: CASSLDLQGTNTGELFF.

This chain connects TRBV2 to TRBJ2-7; 8 nucleotides line up with TRBD1. Germline CDR1 and CDR2: SNHLY and FYNNEI. CDR3 length equals 10 residues. Trimming removed 4 bases from V and 13 bases from J; junction bases left unmatched: 3. CDR3 coding DNA: TGTGCCAGCAGTGTCAGGGGGCGATACTTC. Its protein is CASSVRGRYF.

This clonotype appeared many times. The chain recombines TRBV7-2 with TRBJ2-7, with 7 bases matching TRBD2. Germline CDR1 and CDR2: SGHTA and FQGNSA. This CDR3 is built from 14 residues. Trimming took 4 bases from V and 5 from J; bases not matched to a gene: 8. The CDR3 DNA is TGTGCCAGCAGCTGGGGGGGGACCCTAAACGAGCAGTACTTC. It codes for CASSWGGTLNEQYF.

This clonotype was observed a few times. The chain has TRBV6-2 or TRBV6-3 and TRBJ1-1; D might be TRBD1 (5 bases). This CDR3 is 13 amino acids long. Between the trimmed V and J ends, which lost 4 bases and 6 bases, there was a span of 12 bases. Germline V gene lookup returns CDR1 MNHEY and CDR2 SVGEGT. CDR3 DNA sequence: TGTGCCAGCAGTTTTTACAGGACCCCTGAAGCTTTCTTT. Protein product: CASSFYRTPEAFF.

This CDR3 reads CARSHRTGANYGYTF. The CDR3 DNA follows: TGTGCCAGAAGCCATCGGACAGGAGCTAACTATGGCTACACCTTC. V gene TRBV5-3 combines with J gene TRBJ1-2; 7 bases align to TRBD1. TRBV5-3 is identified as an open reading frame with a role that is uncertain. V lost 4 bases, J lost 0 bases, and 6 bases stayed unmatched. The CDR3 loop spans 15 amino acids.

The chain joins TRBV2 to TRBJ2-1, with 9 bases lining up with TRBD1. Per the germline V gene, CDR1 is SNHLY and CDR2 is FYNNEI. V lost 6 bases and J lost 4; bases outside the gene matches: 4. The CDR3 runs 14 residues. This chain's CDR3 is CASREGQGYNEQFF. Here the CDR3 DNA reads TGTGCCAGCAGGGAGGGACAGGGATACAATGAGCAGTTCTTC. The whole variable domain, filled in from reference TRBV2 and TRBJ2-1, reads EPEVTQTPSHQVTQMGQEVILRCVPISNHLYFYWYRQILGQKVEFLVSFYNNEISEKSEIFDDQFSVERPDGSNFTLKIRSTKLEDSAMYFCASREGQGYNEQFFGPGTRLTVL.

The gene calls are TRBV7-9 and TRBJ1-6, with 7 bases fitting TRBD1. This CDR3 region has 14 residues. V trimming: 5 bases; J trimming: 14 bases; junction bases outside the gene matches: 12. CDR1 and CDR2 (germline): SEHNR, FQNEAQ (reference sequence). The CDR3 loop is CASSQGDWPRTLHF. DNA of the CDR3: TGTGCCAGCAGCCAGGGGGACTGGCCCCGCACCCTCCACTTT.

At least ten counts were recorded for this clonotype. V and J are TRBV11-1 and TRBJ1-1, with TRBD1 identical over 7 bases. V was clipped by 2 bases and J by 3 bases; unmatched bases: 3. CDR1 is SGHAT and CDR2 is FQDESV in the germline V gene (reference sequence). This CDR3 contains 14 residues. The CDR3 is CASSLTTGHTEAFF. In DNA, the CDR3 is TGTGCCAGCAGCTTAACGACAGGGCACACTGAAGCTTTCTTT.

The rearrangement links TRBV7-9 to TRBJ1-2; TRBD1 agrees at 7 bases. The CDR3 extends over 12 amino acids. The V and J ends lost 3 bases and 7 bases, in that order; junction bases with no gene match: 2. The germline CDR1 and CDR2 sequences are SEHNR and FQNEAQ (reference sequence). The CDR3 DNA reads TGTGCCAGCAGCTTGGACAGGTCTGGCTACACCTTC. Encoded protein: CASSLDRSGYTF.

The sample holds many counts of this clonotype. This chain joins TRBV7-9 and TRBJ2-3, with D possibly TRBD1 on 5 matching bases. Germline loops: CDR1 SEHNR, CDR2 FQNEAQ (reference sequence). The ends were cut back, 4 bases at V and 4 bases at J, with 6 bases in the middle. The CDR3 covers 12 residues. CDR3 in amino acids: CASSWGSDTQYF. In nucleotides, the CDR3 is TGTGCCAGCAGCTGGGGCTCAGATACGCAGTATTTT.

This chain joins TRBV11-1 and TRBJ2-5; perhaps TRBD2 as D (6 bases). Trimming cost V 5 bases and J 5 bases, with 21 bases left between them. This CDR3 is built from 16 residues. Germline loops: CDR1 SGHAT, CDR2 FQDESV (reference sequence). CDR3 bases: TGTGCCAGCAGCCCAGAGGGACTCGACCCAAGGGAGACCCAGTACTTC. This sequence encodes CASSPEGLDPRETQYF.

The CDR3 here is CASSLAAGRKQPQHF. CDR3 nucleotides: TGTGCCAGCAGCTTAGCGGCAGGGAGGAAACAGCCCCAGCATTTT. The genes are TRBV7-8 and TRBJ1-5; possibly TRBD1 for D (5 bases). The germline V and J ends were trimmed by 0 bases and 7 bases, with 13 bases remaining between them. CDR3 length: 15 amino acids. Germline CDR1 reads SGHVS; CDR2 reads FQNEAQ.

This clonotype was detected a few times. The J gene is TRBJ1-5, the V gene TRBV5-6; no clear D gene. The CDR3 has 14 amino acids. Looked up from germline, CDR1 is SGHDT and CDR2 is YYEEEE. Trimming pared 3 bases from V and 0 bases from J, leaving 7 bases between. The DNA of the CDR3 is TGTGCCAGCAGCTCCGTGAGTAGCAATCAGCCCCAGCATTTT. Translated, it gives CASSSVSSNQPQHF. The full variable domain, rest sourced from reference TRBV5-6 and TRBJ1-5, is DAGVTQSPTHLIKTRGQQVTLRCSPKSGHDTVSWYQQALGQGPQFIFQYYEEEERQRGNFPDRFSGHQFPNYSSELNVNALLLGDSALYLCASSSVSSNQPQHFGDGTRLSIL.

The CDR3 here is CATSRGDGLSYEQYF. The CDR3 DNA is TGTGCCACCAGCAGGGGGGACGGCCTCTCCTACGAGCAGTACTTC. The V and J genes are TRBV15 and TRBJ2-7; D is perhaps TRBD1 or TRBD2 (5 bases each). Germline loops: CDR1 LNHNV, CDR2 YYDKDF (reference sequence). The CDR3 is 15 residues long. V lost 3 bases and J lost 0, with 12 bases in between.

The rearrangement links TRBV7-3 to TRBJ1-6; the D gene is possibly TRBD1 (5 bases). V lost 2 bases and J 0 bases, leaving 14 bases between the germline ends. Germline V lookup: CDR1 SGHTA, CDR2 FQGTGA. The CDR3 sequence is 18 residues long. This chain's CDR3 is CASSLAPWQGSYNSPLHF. The CDR3 DNA reads as TGTGCCAGCAGCTTAGCACCTTGGCAGGGCTCCTATAATTCACCCCTCCACTTT.

The chain recombines TRBV6-6 with TRBJ2-3; the D call may be TRBD1 or TRBD2 (5 bases each). The CDR3 length is 16 residues. With 0 bases removed from V and 6 bases from J, the gap between germline ends came to 16 bases. Germline lookup yields CDR1 MNHNY and CDR2 SVGAGI (reference sequence). The CDR3 DNA reads as TGTGCCAGCAGTTACTCACGGGACCTCGGCGAGGATACGCAGTATTTT. This codes for CASSYSRDLGEDTQYF.

The chain joins TRBV12-3 or TRBV12-4 to TRBJ1-5; 7 bases align to TRBD1. Trimming removed 6 bases from V and 5 bases from J; junction bases left unmatched: 1. The CDR3 runs 12 residues. The CDR3 loop is CASRDRDQPQHF. CDR3 DNA sequence: TGTGCCAGCAGAGACAGGGATCAGCCCCAGCATTTT.

In this sample, this clonotype turned up a few times. The CDR3 is CASSEDSNTEAFF. The CDR3 DNA sequence: TGTGCCAGCAGCGAGGACTCTAACACTGAAGCTTTCTTT. The chain uses TRBV6-6 and TRBJ1-1; D is unresolved. The V and J ends lost 6 bases and 2 bases respectively, with 10 bases between them. Germline CDR1 and CDR2: MNHNY and SVGAGI (reference sequence). This CDR3 is 13 amino acids long.